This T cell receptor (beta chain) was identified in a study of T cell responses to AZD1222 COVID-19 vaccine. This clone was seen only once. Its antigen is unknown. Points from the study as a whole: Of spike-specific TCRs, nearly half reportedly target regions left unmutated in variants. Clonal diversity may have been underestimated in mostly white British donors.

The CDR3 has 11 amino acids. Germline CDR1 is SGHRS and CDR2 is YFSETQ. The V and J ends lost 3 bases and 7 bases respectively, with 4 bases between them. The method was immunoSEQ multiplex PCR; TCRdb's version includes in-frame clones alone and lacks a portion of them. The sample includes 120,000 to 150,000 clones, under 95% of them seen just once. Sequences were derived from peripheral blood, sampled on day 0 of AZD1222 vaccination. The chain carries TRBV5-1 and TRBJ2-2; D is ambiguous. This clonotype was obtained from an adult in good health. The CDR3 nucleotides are TGCGCCAGCAGCTCTAGCGGGGAGCTGTTTTTT. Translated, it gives CASSSSGELFF.